This record looks at one T cell receptor (beta chain) sequence and its context. Its antigen is not identified. Trimming cost V 4 bases and J 6 bases; bases outside gene matches: 2. The CDR3 spans 14 residues. Germline V gene lookup returns CDR1 MNHEY and CDR2 SVGAGI. The source of the sample is a study of graft-versus-host responses after intestinal transplantation. Method: immunoSEQ multiplex PCR; TCRdb's copy keeps in-frame clones and lacks some. In the table there are some 110,000 clones, around 94% of which are singletons. This sequence was found in a human donor who was the organ donor for an intestinal transplant. The gene calls are TRBV6-5 and TRBJ1-4; TRBD1 agrees at 10 bases. Sequencing used unstimulated CD8+ T cells sorted from spleen or lymph node cells, obtained before transplant. CDR3 DNA: TGTGCCAGCAGTTGGGGGACAGGGGATGAAAAACTGTTTTTT. Translated: CASSWGTGDEKLFF.